The sequence of this TCR beta chain was determined in a study of PD-L1 blockade in urothelial cancer. The wider study: Patients commenced intravenous atezolizumab, 1,200 mg every 3 weeks, in 2014. The study recovered a median of roughly 140,000 T cells per blood sample. Prior chemotherapy ranged from 0 to 3 regimens per patient.

Time point in this sample: pretreatment peripheral blood. Trimming removed 11 bases from V and 2 bases from J, with 24 bases in between. This CDR3 contains 17 residues. In germline, CDR1 is MRHNA, CDR2 SNTAGT. Clones were sequenced by immunoSEQ multiplex PCR, and TCRdb holds only the in-frame ones, with some missing. The data show tens of thousands of clones, roughly 77% seen once. The TCR sequence derives from a man between 65 and 79 years old with urothelial cancer. This chain joins TRBV6-4 and TRBJ2-2; D possibly corresponds to TRBD2 (5 bases). The sample was PBMCs, taken around atezolizumab (anti-PD-L1) treatment. The CDR3 nucleotides are TGTGCCCGCGACCGGGGTCAATTTCCTCCCAACACCGGGGAGCTGTTTTTT. Encoded protein: CARDRGQFPPNTGELFF.